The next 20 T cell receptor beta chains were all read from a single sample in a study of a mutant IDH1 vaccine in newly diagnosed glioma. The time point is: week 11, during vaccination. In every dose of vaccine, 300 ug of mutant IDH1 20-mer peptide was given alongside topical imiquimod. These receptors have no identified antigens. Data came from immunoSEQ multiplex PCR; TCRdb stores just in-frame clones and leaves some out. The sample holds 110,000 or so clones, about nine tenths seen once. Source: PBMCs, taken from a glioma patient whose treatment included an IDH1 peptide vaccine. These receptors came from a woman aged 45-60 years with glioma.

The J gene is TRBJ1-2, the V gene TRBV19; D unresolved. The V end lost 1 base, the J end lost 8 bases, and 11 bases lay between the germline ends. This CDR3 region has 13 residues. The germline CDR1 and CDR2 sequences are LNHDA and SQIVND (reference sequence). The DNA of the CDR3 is TGTGCCAGTAGTATAGGGGCACCTCGGGGCTACACCTTC. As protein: CASSIGAPRGYTF.

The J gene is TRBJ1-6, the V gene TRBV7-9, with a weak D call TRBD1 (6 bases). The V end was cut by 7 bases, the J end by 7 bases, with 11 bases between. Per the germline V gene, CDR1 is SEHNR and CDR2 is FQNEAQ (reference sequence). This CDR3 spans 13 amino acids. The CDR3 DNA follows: TGTGCCAGCACCGACGACAGGAATTCACCCCTCCACTTT. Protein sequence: CASTDDRNSPLHF. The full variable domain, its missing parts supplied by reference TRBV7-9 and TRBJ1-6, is DTGVSQNPRHKITKRGQNVTFRCDPISEHNRLYWYRQTLGQGPEFLTYFQNEAQLEKSRLLSDRFSAERPKGSFSTLEIQRTEQGDSAMYLCASTDDRNSPLHFGNGTRLTVT.

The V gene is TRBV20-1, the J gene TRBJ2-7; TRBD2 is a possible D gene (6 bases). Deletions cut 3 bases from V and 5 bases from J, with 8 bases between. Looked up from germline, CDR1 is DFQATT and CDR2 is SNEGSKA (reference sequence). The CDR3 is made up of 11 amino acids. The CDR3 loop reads CSASRGNEQYF. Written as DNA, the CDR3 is TGCAGTGCTAGCCGGGGGAACGAGCAGTACTTC.

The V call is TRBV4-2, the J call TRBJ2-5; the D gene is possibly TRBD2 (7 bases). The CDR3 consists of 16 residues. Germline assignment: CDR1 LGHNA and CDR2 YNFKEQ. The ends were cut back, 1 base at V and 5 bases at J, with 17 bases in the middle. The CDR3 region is CASSQGVAEGGETQYF. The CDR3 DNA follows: TGTGCCAGCAGCCAAGGAGTAGCGGAGGGGGGGGAGACCCAGTACTTC.

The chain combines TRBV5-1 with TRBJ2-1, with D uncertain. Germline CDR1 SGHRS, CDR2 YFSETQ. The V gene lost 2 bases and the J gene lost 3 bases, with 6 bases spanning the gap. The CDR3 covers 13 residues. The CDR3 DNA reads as TGCGCCAGCAGCTTTAACAGCTACAATGAGCAGTTCTTC. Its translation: CASSFNSYNEQFF.

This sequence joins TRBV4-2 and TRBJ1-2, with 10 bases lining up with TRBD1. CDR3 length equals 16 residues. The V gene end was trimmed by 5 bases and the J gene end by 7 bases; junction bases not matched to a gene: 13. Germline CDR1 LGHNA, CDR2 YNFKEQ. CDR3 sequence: CASSSTGGANPVGYTF. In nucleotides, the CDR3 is TGTGCCAGCAGCTCGACAGGGGGCGCGAATCCGGTTGGCTACACCTTC.

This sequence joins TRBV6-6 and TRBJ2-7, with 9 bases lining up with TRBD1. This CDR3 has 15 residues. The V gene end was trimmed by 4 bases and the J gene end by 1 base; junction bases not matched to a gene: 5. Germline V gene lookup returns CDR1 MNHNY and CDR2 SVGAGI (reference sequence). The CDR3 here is CASSLYGTGSYEQYF. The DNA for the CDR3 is TGTGCCAGCAGTTTATACGGGACAGGGTCCTACGAGCAGTACTTC.

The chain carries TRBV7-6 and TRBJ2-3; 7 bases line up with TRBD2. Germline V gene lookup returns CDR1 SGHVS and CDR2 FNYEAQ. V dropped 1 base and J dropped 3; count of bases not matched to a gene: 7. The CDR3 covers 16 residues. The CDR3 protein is CASSLGSAGVTDTQYF. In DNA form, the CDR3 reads TGTGCCAGCAGCTTAGGCTCGGCGGGAGTTACAGATACGCAGTATTTT. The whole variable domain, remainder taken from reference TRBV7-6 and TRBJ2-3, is GAGVSQSPRYKVTKRGQDVALRCDPISGHVSLYWYRQALGQGPEFLTYFNYEAQQDKSGLPNDRFSAERPEGSISTLTIQRTEQRDSAMYRCASSLGSAGVTDTQYFGPGTRLTVL.

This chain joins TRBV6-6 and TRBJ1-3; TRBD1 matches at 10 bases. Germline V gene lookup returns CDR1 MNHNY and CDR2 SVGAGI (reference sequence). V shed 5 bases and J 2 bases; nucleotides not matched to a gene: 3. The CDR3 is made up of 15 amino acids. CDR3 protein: CASSQGQGPGNTIYF. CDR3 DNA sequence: TGTGCCAGCAGTCAGGGACAGGGGCCTGGAAACACCATATATTTT.

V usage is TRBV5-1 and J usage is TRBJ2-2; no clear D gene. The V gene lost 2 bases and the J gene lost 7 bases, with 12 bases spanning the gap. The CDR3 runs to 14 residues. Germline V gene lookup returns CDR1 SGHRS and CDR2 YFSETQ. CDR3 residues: CASSLRVSGGELFF. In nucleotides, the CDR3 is TGCGCCAGCAGCTTAAGGGTATCTGGCGGGGAGCTGTTTTTT. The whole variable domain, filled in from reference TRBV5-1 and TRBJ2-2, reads KAGVTQTPRYLIKTRGQQVTLSCSPISGHRSVSWYQQTPGQGLQFLFEYFSETQRNKGNFPGRFSGRQFSNSRSEMNVSTLELGDSALYLCASSLRVSGGELFFGEGSRLTVL.

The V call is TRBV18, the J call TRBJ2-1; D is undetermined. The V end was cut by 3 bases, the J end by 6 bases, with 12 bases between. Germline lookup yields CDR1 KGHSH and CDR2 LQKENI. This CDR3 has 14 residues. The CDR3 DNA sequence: TGTGCCAGCTCACCTCAGCCTCCCAGCAATGAGCAGTTCTTC. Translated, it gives CASSPQPPSNEQFF.

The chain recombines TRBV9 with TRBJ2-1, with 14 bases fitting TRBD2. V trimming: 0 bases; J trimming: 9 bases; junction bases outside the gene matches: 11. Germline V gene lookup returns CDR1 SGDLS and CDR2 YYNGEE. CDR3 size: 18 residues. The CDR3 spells CASSVAPRTSGRSGEQFF. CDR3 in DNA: TGTGCCAGCAGCGTAGCTCCTCGGACTAGCGGGAGGTCGGGTGAGCAGTTCTTC.

The DNA of the CDR3 is TGTGCCAGCAGTTACTCGAGGACCTCTTTCGAGCAGTACTTC. Its translation: CASSYSRTSFEQYF. V gene TRBV6-5 combines with J gene TRBJ2-7; D is undetermined. CDR1 and CDR2 from the germline V gene are MNHEY and SVGAGI. This CDR3 is 14 amino acids long. V lost 0 bases and J 6 bases, leaving 12 bases between the germline ends.

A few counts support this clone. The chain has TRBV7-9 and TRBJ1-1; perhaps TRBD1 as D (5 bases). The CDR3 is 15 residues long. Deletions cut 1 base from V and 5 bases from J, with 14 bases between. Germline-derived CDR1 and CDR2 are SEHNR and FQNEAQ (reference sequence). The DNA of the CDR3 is TGTGCCAGCAGCTTAGATCAGGGTTGGGGAACTGAAGCTTTCTTT. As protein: CASSLDQGWGTEAFF.

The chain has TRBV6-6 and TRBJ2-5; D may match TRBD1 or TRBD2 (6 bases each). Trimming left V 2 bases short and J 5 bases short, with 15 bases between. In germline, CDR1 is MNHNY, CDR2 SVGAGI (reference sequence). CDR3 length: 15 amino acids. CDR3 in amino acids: CASSYPQGGWETQYF. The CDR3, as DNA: TGTGCCAGCAGTTACCCACAGGGAGGTTGGGAGACCCAGTACTTC.

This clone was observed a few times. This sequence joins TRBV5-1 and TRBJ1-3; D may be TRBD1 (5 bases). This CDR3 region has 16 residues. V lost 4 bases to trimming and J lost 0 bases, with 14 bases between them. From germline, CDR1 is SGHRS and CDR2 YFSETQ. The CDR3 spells CASSLGLRSSGNTIYF. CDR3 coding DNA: TGCGCCAGCAGCCTGGGGCTGCGAAGCTCTGGAAACACCATATATTTT.

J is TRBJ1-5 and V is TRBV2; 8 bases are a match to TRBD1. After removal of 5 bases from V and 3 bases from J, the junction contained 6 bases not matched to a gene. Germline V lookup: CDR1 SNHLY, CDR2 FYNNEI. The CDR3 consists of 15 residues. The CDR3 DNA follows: TGTGCCAGCAGTATGGACAGGGCCCCCAATCAGCCCCAGCATTTT. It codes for CASSMDRAPNQPQHF.

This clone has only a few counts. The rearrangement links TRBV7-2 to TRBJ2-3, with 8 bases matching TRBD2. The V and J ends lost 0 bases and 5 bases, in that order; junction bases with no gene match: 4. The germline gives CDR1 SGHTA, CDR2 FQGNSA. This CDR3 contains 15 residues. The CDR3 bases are TGTGCCAGCAGCTTAGCGGGCGGGAGGAGAGATACGCAGTATTTT. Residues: CASSLAGGRRDTQYF.

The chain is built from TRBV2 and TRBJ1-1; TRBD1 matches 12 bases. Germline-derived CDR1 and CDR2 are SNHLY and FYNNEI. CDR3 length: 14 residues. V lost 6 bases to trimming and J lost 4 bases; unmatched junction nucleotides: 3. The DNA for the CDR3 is TGTGCCAGCAGCGGGACAGGGGGCCGCACTGAAGCTTTCTTT. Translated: CASSGTGGRTEAFF.

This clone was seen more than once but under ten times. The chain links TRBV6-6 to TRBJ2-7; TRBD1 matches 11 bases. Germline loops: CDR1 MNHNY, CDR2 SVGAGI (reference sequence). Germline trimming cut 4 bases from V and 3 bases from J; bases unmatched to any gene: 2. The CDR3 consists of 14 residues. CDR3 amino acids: CASSWGTGGYEQYF. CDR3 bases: TGTGCCAGCAGTTGGGGGACAGGGGGCTACGAGCAGTACTTC.